This T cell receptor (beta chain) was sequenced in a study of T cells after posttransplantation cyclophosphamide. Busulfan-fludarabine conditioning, marrow transplant, and cyclophosphamide on days +3 and +4 were administered. This CDR3 has 18 amino acids. Germline CDR1 is SGHRS and CDR2 is YFSETQ. Trimming cost V 6 bases and J 7 bases; bases outside gene matches: 20. Study-level results: Later blood repertoires were often dominated by clones from the donor CD8+ memory compartment. Blood and skin or GI T cell repertoires showed limited TRB overlap. TRB clonality was highly associated with recipient CMV seropositivity and reactivation.

Sequencing used immunoSEQ multiplex PCR; TCRdb keeps in-frame clones, though not all of them. The specimen gives about 2,700 clones without singletons; the ten biggest hold around 8.9%. On this clone: Antigen specificity is unknown.

The chain couples TRBV5-1 to TRBJ1-5; 9 bases align to TRBD1. Sequenced material: PBMCs, taken 32 days after allogeneic stem cell transplant with posttransplant cyclophosphamide. The origin of this receptor is a female patient aged 50 to 60 who received an allogeneic stem cell transplant from a related donor, was CMV-positive, and had no GVHD. The T cells may come from the graft donor. CDR3 sequence (DNA): TGCGCCAGCACCACGAAGCGGACAGGGGAGGACACCGGACAGCCCCAGCATTTT. Its translation: CASTTKRTGEDTGQPQHF.